A single sample is the source of the 28 T cell receptor beta chains below, sequenced in a study of human T cells and chemical hapten exposure. TCRdb used MiXCR to reprocess the RACE reads, holding one entry per CDR3 protein. This repertoire shows about 290,000 distinct CDR3 sequences, roughly 7.7% found once; its top ten account for about 1.2%. Time point noted: pre-sensitization, week 0. Treatment given: therapeutic diphenylcyclopropenone sensitization with weekly scalp DPC. The sequencing used whole blood, collected in connection with sensitization to the hapten diphenylcyclopropenone (DPC). The receptor set was obtained from a man younger than 35 with alopecia areata. Some clones in this sample may be carry-over from other donors' samples.

V gene TRBV18 combines with J gene TRBJ2-3, with a weak D call TRBD2 (5 bases). Germline V gene data show CDR1 as KGHSH and CDR2 as LQKENI. V was cut by 3 bases and J by 4 bases, with 17 bases left in between. The CDR3 is 16 residues long. CDR3: CASSPLVGGRADTQYF. CDR3 coding DNA: TGTGCCAGCTCACCCCTTGTAGGCGGGCGGGCAGATACGCAGTATTTT. Drawing the rest from reference TRBV18 and TRBJ2-3, the complete variable domain is NAGVMQNPRHLVRRRGQEARLRCSPMKGHSHVYWYRQLPEEGLKFMVYLQKENIIDESGMPKERFSAEFPKEGPSILRIQQVVRGDSAAYFCASSPLVGGRADTQYFGPGTRLTVL.

This clonotype was recorded a few times. The chain joins TRBV7-2 to TRBJ2-7; D is possibly TRBD1 (6 bases). The CDR3 covers 15 residues. V lost 2 bases to trimming and J lost 0 bases, with 11 bases between them. Germline CDR1 SGHTA, CDR2 FQGNSA. CDR3 coding DNA: TGTGCCAGCAGCTTACGACAGGCTTACTCCTACGAGCAGTACTTC. Protein sequence: CASSLRQAYSYEQYF.

This clonotype was counted only a few times. This rearrangement joins TRBV9 to TRBJ1-6; D perhaps matches TRBD1 (5 bases). CDR3 size: 16 residues. CDR1 and CDR2 (germline): SGDLS, YYNGEE. V lost 0 bases to trimming and J lost 5 bases, with 12 bases between them. The CDR3 reads CASSVDGGADNSPLHF. The CDR3 nucleotides read TGTGCCAGCAGCGTAGATGGAGGGGCGGATAATTCACCCCTCCACTTT.

This sequence joins TRBV20-1 and TRBJ1-1, with D perhaps TRBD1 (6 bases). This CDR3 has 12 residues. Germline CDR1 DFQATT, CDR2 SNEGSKA (reference sequence). V shed 6 bases and J shed 5 bases, with 13 bases lying between them. CDR3 loop: CSATLQGTEAFF. CDR3 DNA: TGCAGTGCCACACTTCAGGGGACTGAAGCTTTCTTT.

This clonotype has more than one count but fewer than ten. The chain recombines TRBV6-5 with TRBJ1-2, with D perhaps TRBD1 (5 bases). The V and J ends lost 3 bases and 2 bases respectively, with 16 bases between them. Germline V gene data show CDR1 as MNHEY and CDR2 as SVGAGI. CDR3 length equals 16 residues. The CDR3 reads CASSYLGQGPNYGYTF. DNA of the CDR3: TGTGCCAGCAGTTATCTCGGGCAGGGTCCGAACTATGGCTACACCTTC.

V and J are TRBV6-2 or TRBV6-3 and TRBJ2-2, with D tentatively TRBD2 (5 bases). V was clipped by 0 bases and J by 5 bases, with 10 bases between them. Germline loops: CDR1 MNHEY, CDR2 SVGEGT. This CDR3 is built from 15 residues. CDR3 protein: CASSYSFTGTGELFF. CDR3 in DNA: TGTGCCAGCAGTTACTCGTTTACGGGAACCGGGGAGCTGTTTTTT.

This clonotype was seen more than once but under ten times. The CDR3 is CSARALRMTRDGRETQYF. The CDR3 nucleotides are TGCAGTGCTAGAGCTTTGAGGATGACCAGGGACGGGCGAGAGACCCAGTACTTC. This sequence joins TRBV20-1 and TRBJ2-5; D could derive from TRBD1 or TRBD2 (5 bases each). Per germline, CDR1 DFQATT and CDR2 SNEGSKA (reference sequence). Trimming removed 1 base from V and 4 bases from J, with 25 bases in between. This CDR3 comprises 18 residues.

The chain employs TRBV9 and TRBJ2-3; weak D call: TRBD2 (6 bases). Trimming removed 3 bases at V and 5 bases at J, with 10 bases between. This CDR3 has 13 residues. Germline assignment: CDR1 SGDLS and CDR2 YYNGEE. CDR3 in DNA: TGTGCCAGCAGCGCGGGACTTCGAGATACGCAGTATTTT. Amino acid sequence: CASSAGLRDTQYF.

This chain joins TRBV7-9 and TRBJ2-3; D is ambiguous. V was cut by 2 bases and J by 0 bases, with 9 bases left in between. The CDR3 length is 15 residues. CDR1 is SEHNR, CDR2 FQNEAQ, per germline (reference sequence). CDR3 DNA: TGTGCCAGCAGCTTAATGTCGGCTAGCACAGATACGCAGTATTTT. Its translation is CASSLMSASTDTQYF. The complete variable domain, with remaining parts taken from reference TRBV7-9 and TRBJ2-3, reads DTGVSQNPRHKITKRGQNVTFRCDPISEHNRLYWYRQTLGQGPEFLTYFQNEAQLEKSRLLSDRFSAERPKGSFSTLEIQRTEQGDSAMYLCASSLMSASTDTQYFGPGTRLTVL.

This clonotype showed up many times. The chain uses TRBV12-3 or TRBV12-4 and TRBJ2-1; 9 nucleotides match TRBD2. After removal of 6 bases from V and 7 bases from J, the junction contained 7 bases not matched to a gene. CDR3 length: 14 amino acids. CDR3 amino acids: CASSTGAGGNEQFF. In nucleotides, the CDR3 is TGTGCCAGCAGCACAGGGGCGGGGGGGAATGAGCAGTTCTTC.

This clonotype was observed at least ten times. This sequence joins TRBV3-1 and TRBJ2-2; D is uncertain. The CDR3 spans 13 residues. The germline gives CDR1 LGHDT, CDR2 YNNKEL (reference sequence). Trimming took off 1 base at V and 4 bases at J, with 4 bases between the two ends. The CDR3 DNA follows: TGTGCCAGCAGCCAAGGATCCACCGGGGAGCTGTTTTTT. Translation: CASSQGSTGELFF.

This clonotype has more than one count but fewer than ten. The chain employs TRBV4-2 and TRBJ1-2; D remains unclear. Trimming removed 2 bases at V and 6 bases at J, with 4 bases between. The germline gives CDR1 LGHNA, CDR2 YNFKEQ. This CDR3 has 11 amino acids. CDR3 amino acids: CASSQTDGYTF. The CDR3 region has the DNA TGTGCCAGCAGCCAAACCGATGGCTACACCTTC.

The chain has TRBV20-1 and TRBJ1-2; D is undetermined. The CDR3 totals 12 residues. Germline values: CDR1 DFQATT, CDR2 SNEGSKA (reference sequence). V was trimmed by 5 bases and J by 0 bases, leaving 7 bases between them. The CDR3 coding sequence is TGCAGTGCTTGGGTGGCTAACTATGGCTACACCTTC. Translated, it gives CSAWVANYGYTF.

This clonotype has a count of ten or more. The V and J genes are TRBV10-3 and TRBJ2-1; TRBD1 agrees at 7 bases. CDR1 and CDR2 from the germline V gene are ENHRY and SYGVKD. The CDR3 extends over 14 amino acids. V was pared by 8 bases and J by 2 bases, with 6 bases of the junction left unmatched. The CDR3 here is CAIQQGLTYNEQFF. CDR3 coding DNA: TGTGCCATCCAACAGGGGCTTACCTACAATGAGCAGTTCTTC.

This rearrangement joins TRBV20-1 to TRBJ2-2; D gene uncertain. With 0 bases removed from V and 6 bases from J, the gap between germline ends came to 8 bases. This CDR3 has 13 residues. The V gene's germline CDR1 is DFQATT and CDR2 SNEGSKA (reference sequence). The CDR3 spells CSARDRLSGELFF. CDR3 bases: TGCAGTGCTAGAGATAGGCTTTCCGGGGAGCTGTTTTTT.

This clonotype showed up just a few times. This chain links TRBV12-3 or TRBV12-4 with TRBJ2-1; D not resolved. CDR3 size: 13 residues. V dropped 3 bases and J dropped 5 bases, with 8 bases sitting between them. As DNA, the CDR3 is TGTGCCAGCAGTTTTTTAGGAAACAATGAGCAGTTCTTC. Protein product: CASSFLGNNEQFF.

V gene TRBV9 combines with J gene TRBJ1-3; 7 bases map to TRBD1. Per germline, CDR1 SGDLS and CDR2 YYNGEE. The V segment lost 3 bases and the J segment 0 bases; nucleotides outside the gene matches: 0. The CDR3 totals 14 residues. CDR3 loop: CASSGTGSGNTIYF. CDR3 in DNA: TGTGCCAGCAGCGGGACAGGCTCTGGAAACACCATATATTTT.

This clonotype has more than one count but fewer than ten. The DNA of the CDR3 is TGCGCCAGCAGTGAGTCGAGAGGGTATGGCTACACCTTC. Translated, it gives CASSESRGYGYTF. V usage is TRBV10-2 and J usage is TRBJ1-2; D is undetermined. The CDR3 has 13 amino acids. The germline V gene encodes CDR1 WSHSY and CDR2 SAAADI. V was cut by 0 bases and J by 5 bases, with 7 bases left in between.

In this sample, this clonotype turned up many times. The rearrangement joins TRBV28 to TRBJ1-2, with TRBD1 matching over 8 bases. The CDR3 extends over 15 amino acids. Germline V CDR1 and CDR2: MDHEN, SYDVKM. With 6 bases clipped from V and 4 bases from J, the junction kept 10 bases outside the gene matches. In nucleotides, the CDR3 is TGTGCCAGCAGCCCTACAGGGGGAACAAGCTATGGCTACACCTTC. It encodes CASSPTGGTSYGYTF.

This clonotype was detected only a few times. The chain has TRBV10-3 and TRBJ2-7; no clear D. Germline lookup yields CDR1 ENHRY and CDR2 SYGVKD. Trimming removed 4 bases at V and 2 bases at J, with 9 bases between. The CDR3 length is 13 residues. CDR3 DNA: TGTGCCATCAGTGCTCGGCTCGCCTACGAGCAGTACTTC. It specifies CAISARLAYEQYF.

This clonotype was counted many times. The rearrangement joins TRBV25-1 to TRBJ2-1; D is unresolved. Trimming left V 5 bases short and J 0 bases short, with 11 bases between. The CDR3 contains 15 residues. Germline values: CDR1 MGHDK, CDR2 SYGVNS. Here the CDR3 reads CASSRTVSSYNEQFF. CDR3 nucleotides: TGTGCCAGCAGTAGGACCGTAAGCTCCTACAATGAGCAGTTCTTC.

This clonotype was observed a handful of times. The chain couples TRBV7-3 to TRBJ1-4; no definite D call. Germline loops: CDR1 SGHTA, CDR2 FQGTGA. The V end lost 6 bases, the J end lost 11 bases, and 16 bases lay between the germline ends. The CDR3 runs to 13 residues. In DNA, the CDR3 is TGTGCCAGCAGTCCCCCCGGGATGGGGAAACTGTTTTTT. The encoded protein is CASSPPGMGKLFF.

The J gene is TRBJ2-1, the V gene TRBV12-3 or TRBV12-4, with 10 bases matching TRBD2. The trim removed 2 bases at V and 4 bases at J, leaving 2 bases unmatched. This CDR3 region has 15 residues. The CDR3 sequence is CASSLLSGGYNEQFF. CDR3 nucleotides: TGTGCCAGCAGTTTACTTAGCGGGGGGTACAATGAGCAGTTCTTC.

The chain recombines TRBV6-5 with TRBJ2-6; D remains ambiguous. The CDR3 spans 14 residues. Trimming pared 6 bases from V and 0 bases from J, leaving 6 bases between. Germline lookup yields CDR1 MNHEY and CDR2 SVGAGI. The CDR3 spells CASRRSSGANVLTF. The CDR3 DNA follows: TGTGCCAGCAGACGGAGCTCTGGGGCCAACGTCCTGACTTTC.

In this sample, this clonotype turned up a few times. The V gene is TRBV5-1, the J gene TRBJ1-1, with D unclear. CDR1 is SGHRS and CDR2 is YFSETQ in the germline V gene. V shed 4 bases and J shed 1 base, with 11 bases lying between them. The CDR3 is 14 amino acids. This CDR3 is CASSTGRSNTEAFF. For the CDR3, the DNA is TGCGCCAGCAGCACCGGACGGTCGAACACTGAAGCTTTCTTT.

This clonotype has ten or more counts. The chain joins TRBV27 to TRBJ2-3, with D possibly TRBD2 on 6 matching bases. This CDR3 has 15 residues. Germline V gives CDR1 MNHEY, CDR2 SMNVEV (reference sequence). Trimming removed 4 bases at V and 2 bases at J, with 13 bases between. CDR3 amino acids: CASSWGVHYTDTQYF. CDR3 coding DNA: TGTGCCAGCAGTTGGGGGGTCCACTACACAGATACGCAGTATTTT.

The chain couples TRBV20-1 to TRBJ1-2; D not resolved. V lost 6 bases and J 4 bases, leaving 15 bases between the germline ends. The CDR3 runs 13 residues. The germline V gene encodes CDR1 DFQATT and CDR2 SNEGSKA (reference sequence). CDR3 nucleotides: TGCAGTGCAACCTCAAGAGTACGCTATGGCTACACCTTC. As protein: CSATSRVRYGYTF.

This clonotype was detected a few times. The DNA of the CDR3 is TGTGCCAGCAGCCAAGATCGGTCTGACACTGAAGCTTTCTTT. This translates into CASSQDRSDTEAFF. The chain uses TRBV3-1 and TRBJ1-1, with unresolved D. V was pared by 0 bases and J by 3 bases, with 8 bases between. The CDR3 sequence is 14 residues long. Germline V gives CDR1 LGHDT, CDR2 YNNKEL (reference sequence).